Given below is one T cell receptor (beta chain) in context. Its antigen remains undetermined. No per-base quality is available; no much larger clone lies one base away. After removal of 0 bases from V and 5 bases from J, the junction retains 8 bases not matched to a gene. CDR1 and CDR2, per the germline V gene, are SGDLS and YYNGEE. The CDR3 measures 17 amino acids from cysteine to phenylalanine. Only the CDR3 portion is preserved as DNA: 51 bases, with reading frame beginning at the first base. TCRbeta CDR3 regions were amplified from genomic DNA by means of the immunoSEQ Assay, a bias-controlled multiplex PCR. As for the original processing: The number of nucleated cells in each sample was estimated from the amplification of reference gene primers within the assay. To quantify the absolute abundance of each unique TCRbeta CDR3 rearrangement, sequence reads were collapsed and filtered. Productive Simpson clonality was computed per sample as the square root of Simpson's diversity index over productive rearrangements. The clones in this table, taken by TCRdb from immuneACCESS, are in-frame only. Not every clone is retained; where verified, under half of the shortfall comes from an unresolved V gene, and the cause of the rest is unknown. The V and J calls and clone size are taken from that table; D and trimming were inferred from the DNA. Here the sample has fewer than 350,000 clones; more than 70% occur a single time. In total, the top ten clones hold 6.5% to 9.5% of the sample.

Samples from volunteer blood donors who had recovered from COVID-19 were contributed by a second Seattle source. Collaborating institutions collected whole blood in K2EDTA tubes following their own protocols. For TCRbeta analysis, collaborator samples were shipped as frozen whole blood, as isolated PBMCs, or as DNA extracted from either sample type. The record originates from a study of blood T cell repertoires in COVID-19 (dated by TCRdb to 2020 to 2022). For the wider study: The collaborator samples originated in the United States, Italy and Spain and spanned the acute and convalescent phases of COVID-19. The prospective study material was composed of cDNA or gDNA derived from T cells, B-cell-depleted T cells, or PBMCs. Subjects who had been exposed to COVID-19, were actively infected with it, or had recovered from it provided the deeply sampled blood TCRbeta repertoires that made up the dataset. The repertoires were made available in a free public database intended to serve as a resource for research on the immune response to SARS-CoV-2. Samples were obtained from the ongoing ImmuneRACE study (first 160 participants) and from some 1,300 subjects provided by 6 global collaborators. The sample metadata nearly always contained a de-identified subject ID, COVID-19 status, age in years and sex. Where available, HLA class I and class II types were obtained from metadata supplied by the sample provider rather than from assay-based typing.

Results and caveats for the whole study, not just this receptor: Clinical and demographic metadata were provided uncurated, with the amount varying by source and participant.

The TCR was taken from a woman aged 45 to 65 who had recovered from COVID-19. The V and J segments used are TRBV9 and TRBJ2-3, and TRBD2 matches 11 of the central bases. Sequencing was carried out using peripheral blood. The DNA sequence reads TGTGCCAGCAGCGTAGGCTTAGCGGGAGGGCCTAGAGATACGCAGTATTTT. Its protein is CASSVGLAGGPRDTQYF.